Listed here are 18 T cell receptor beta chains from one sample, sequenced in a study of OX40 agonist ivuxolimab in advanced cancers. Repertoires were generated with immunoSEQ multiplex PCR, while TCRdb's copy carries only in-frame clones and drops some. The repertoire consists of tens of thousands of clones, with roughly 80% occurring once and the leading ten covering approximately 5%. This specimen consisted of CD4+ or CD8+ T cells sorted from blood, obtained in a trial of the OX40 agonist ivuxolimab. These TCRs come from an adult with an advanced solid tumor such as melanoma, head and neck, liver or kidney cancer.

The chain employs TRBV7-8 and TRBJ1-6, with 9 bases matching TRBD1. CDR3 length: 16 amino acids. With V trimmed by 1 base and J by 7 bases, 5 bases remained unmatched. Per germline, CDR1 SGHVS and CDR2 FQNEAQ. CDR3 bases: TGTGCCAGCAGCTTAGGGACAGGGGCGTACAATTCACCCCTCCACTTT. Amino acid sequence: CASSLGTGAYNSPLHF.

The J gene is TRBJ2-1, the V gene TRBV19, with TRBD1 matching over 7 bases. The CDR3 contains 14 residues. Germline V gene lookup returns CDR1 LNHDA and CDR2 SQIVND (reference sequence). V lost 6 bases to trimming and J lost 12 bases; unmatched junction nucleotides: 14. The CDR3 DNA sequence: TGTGCCAGTAGACCCCCCACACAGGGGAGAAGGCAGTTCTTC. Translated, it gives CASRPPTQGRRQFF.

The gene calls are TRBV11-3 and TRBJ1-1; D remains ambiguous. The CDR3 totals 15 residues. Germline CDR1 reads SGHNT; CDR2 reads YENEEA. Trimming took off 5 bases at V and 4 bases at J, with 17 bases between the two ends. CDR3 sequence: CASSLPGSLATEAFF. For the CDR3, the DNA is TGTGCCAGCAGCCTCCCCGGGAGTCTGGCCACTGAAGCTTTCTTT.

This clone was observed a few times. This chain links TRBV15 with TRBJ2-5; D not resolved. The V gene lost 6 bases and the J gene lost 2 bases, with 10 bases spanning the gap. CDR1 is LNHNV and CDR2 is YYDKDF in the germline V gene (reference sequence). There are 13 residues in the CDR3. The CDR3 loop is CATRSQMQETQYF. The CDR3 nucleotides read TGTGCCACCAGGTCGCAGATGCAAGAGACCCAGTACTTC.

The rearrangement links TRBV21-1 to TRBJ1-2; the table's TRBD1 call for D was not verified on the DNA. TRBV21-1 represents a pseudogene. The CDR3 totals 13 residues. In DNA form, the CDR3 reads TGTGCCAGCCCCAACAGGGGCTGCTATGGCTACACCTTC. Translation: CASPNRGCYGYTF.

J is TRBJ2-7 and V is TRBV15, with a weak D call TRBD2 (5 bases). The CDR3 is 15 residues long. Germline V lookup: CDR1 LNHNV, CDR2 YYDKDF (reference sequence). Trimming pared 0 bases from V and 8 bases from J, leaving 17 bases between. As DNA, the CDR3 is TGTGCCACCAGCAGAGATCAAATAGGGCCCGGGAAGCAGTACTTC. Its translation is CATSRDQIGPGKQYF.

V usage is TRBV7-9 and J usage is TRBJ1-1, with D uncertain. The germline V and J ends were trimmed by 5 bases and 5 bases, with 15 bases remaining between them. The CDR3 is made up of 14 amino acids. The germline gives CDR1 SEHNR, CDR2 FQNEAQ (reference sequence). CDR3 nucleotides: TGTGCCAGCAGCCTCCGGGCCAGCCCAACTGAAGCTTTCTTT. Translation gives CASSLRASPTEAFF.

This clone was seen more than once but under ten times. J is TRBJ1-5 and V is TRBV9, with no clear D. V was trimmed by 0 bases and J by 0 bases, leaving 4 bases between them. The CDR3 sequence is 14 residues long. Germline CDR1 is SGDLS and CDR2 is YYNGEE. CDR3 sequence reads: CASSVDYSNQPQHF. In DNA, the CDR3 is TGTGCCAGCAGCGTAGATTATAGCAATCAGCCCCAGCATTTT.

The gene calls are TRBV5-1 and TRBJ2-7; 7 positions match TRBD2. Germline-derived CDR1 and CDR2 are SGHRS and YFSETQ. The CDR3 is 14 amino acids. J gave up 3 bases and V 0 bases, and 3 bases lay outside the gene matches. CDR3: CASSLGSGIYEQYF. In DNA form, the CDR3 reads TGCGCCAGCAGCTTGGGGAGCGGGATCTACGAGCAGTACTTC.

Regarding this clone: The same CDR3 can be traced to other DNA sequences in this sample. The rearrangement uses TRBV19 and TRBJ2-2; 16 bases are shared with TRBD2. The J segment lost 3 bases and the V segment lost 6 bases, leaving 7 bases of the junction unmatched. Germline assignment: CDR1 LNHDA and CDR2 SQIVND (reference sequence). CDR3 length: 18 amino acids. CDR3 in amino acids: CASSRGLAGGFDTGELFF. In DNA form, the CDR3 reads TGTGCCAGTAGCAGGGGACTAGCGGGAGGGTTTGACACCGGGGAGCTGTTTTTT.

The chain has TRBV5-1 and TRBJ2-7; D may be TRBD1 or TRBD2 (5 bases each). Germline V gives CDR1 SGHRS, CDR2 YFSETQ. This CDR3 contains 13 residues. Between the trimmed V and J ends, which lost 10 bases and 0 bases, there was a span of 14 bases. The CDR3, as DNA: TGCGCCGCCAAAGGGGAGATCTCCTACGAGCAGTACTTC. This encodes CAAKGEISYEQYF.

The chain combines TRBV19 with TRBJ2-1, with D unclear. Germline V gene lookup returns CDR1 LNHDA and CDR2 SQIVND (reference sequence). This CDR3 comprises 16 residues. The V end was cut by 3 bases, the J end by 8 bases, with 20 bases between. CDR3 in DNA: TGTGCCAGTAGTATCGGTACGACTGGCGTGGTCTATGAGCAGTTCTTC. Translated: CASSIGTTGVVYEQFF.

This chain links TRBV27 with TRBJ2-7; D might be TRBD2 (5 bases). V dropped 4 bases and J dropped 6 bases, with 19 bases sitting between them. This CDR3 comprises 15 residues. The germline CDR1 and CDR2 sequences are MNHEY and SMNVEV (reference sequence). In nucleotides, the CDR3 is TGTGCCAGCAGTTCGTCGGACGGGCCAGAGGGCGAGCAGTACTTC. It codes for CASSSSDGPEGEQYF.

The chain combines TRBV7-8 with TRBJ1-1; D is unclear. V shed 2 bases and J shed 4 bases, with 8 bases lying between them. Germline V gene sequence: CDR1 SGHVS, CDR2 FQNEAQ. The CDR3 contains 13 residues. Here the CDR3 DNA reads TGTGCCAGCAGCTTAAACACGGGCACTGAAGCTTTCTTT. It is translated as CASSLNTGTEAFF.

V is TRBV11-3 and J is TRBJ2-2; weak D call: TRBD1 (5 bases). Germline-derived CDR1 and CDR2 are SGHNT and YENEEA. The CDR3 is 14 residues long. V gave up 3 bases and J gave up 5 bases, with 10 bases separating them. The CDR3 DNA sequence: TGTGCCAGCAGCTTTCAGGGTGGGACCGGGGAGCTGTTTTTT. Its translation: CASSFQGGTGELFF. Full variable domain (rest looked up from reference TRBV11-3 and TRBJ2-2): EAGVVQSPRYKIIEKKQPVAFWCNPISGHNTLYWYLQNLGQGPELLIRYENEEAVDDSQLPKDRFSAERLKGVDSTLKIQPAELGDSAVYLCASSFQGGTGELFFGEGSRLTVL.

This clone occurred many times. V is TRBV27 and J is TRBJ2-7, with a weak D call TRBD1 (6 bases). Between the trimmed V and J ends, which lost 5 bases and 5 bases, there was a span of 16 bases. Germline CDR1 and CDR2: MNHEY and SMNVEV (reference sequence). CDR3 length: 14 residues. Here the CDR3 DNA reads TGTGCCAGCAGTCGACAGGTTTCATCTGACGAGCAGTACTTC. This codes for CASSRQVSSDEQYF.

This chain joins TRBV2 and TRBJ1-1; no clear D gene. CDR1 is SNHLY and CDR2 is FYNNEI in the germline V gene. CDR3 length: 14 residues. V lost 4 bases and J lost 1, with 10 bases in between. CDR3 bases: TGTGCCAGCAGTGTCGAAAGAGGGAACACTGAAGCTTTCTTT. Translating it yields CASSVERGNTEAFF.

The chain is built from TRBV9 and TRBJ2-5; 7 bases agree with TRBD2. The J segment lost 5 bases and the V segment lost 0 bases, leaving 1 base of the junction unmatched. Germline assignment: CDR1 SGDLS and CDR2 YYNGEE. The CDR3 has 13 residues. CDR3 DNA: TGTGCCAGCAGCGTAGTCGGGGGGGAGACCCAGTACTTC. Amino acids: CASSVVGGETQYF.